What follows describes a single T cell receptor (beta chain). This clonotype was seen at least ten times. Which antigen it targets is not known. No clone much larger than this one lies a single base away; base qualities are absent. The sample belongs to a study of CD8 T cells in ankylosing spondylitis (dated 2017 in TCRdb). Context from the whole study: T cell receptor beta repertoires were profiled in healthy donors and ankylosing spondylitis patients so that disease-linked TCR variants could be found. The full study cohort comprised 20 to 30 ankylosing spondylitis patients and 85 to 120 healthy donors. Peripheral blood samples were taken, and synovial fluid was additionally collected from ankylosing spondylitis patients. Study-wide findings and limitations: A TCR beta motif made up of 7 to 9 highly homologous amino acid variants appeared to be characteristic of blood from ankylosing spondylitis patients. Some of the motif variants had been reported before in the synovial fluid and blood of reactive arthritis patients, a finding that suggests common disease-initiation mechanisms. The disease-linked clones had a CD8+ phenotype and were found at relatively low frequencies in peripheral blood. According to the report, matched synovial fluid samples from ankylosing spondylitis patients were significantly enriched for the disease-linked clones.

The data were produced on an Illumina HiSeq 2500. Quantitative 5'-RACE with molecular barcodes was used to prepare TCR beta libraries. Turning to the authors' computational methods: A new computational method, built on a probabilistic model of VDJ rearrangement, was used to identify disease-linked TCR variants. TCRdb reworked the public reads: Q25 trimming with fastp, MiXCR clone assembly, productive beta chains retained. Merged by CDR3 protein, the rows form single entries marked with the most common genes and DNA. For this entry, the V and J calls and clone size follow TCRdb and not the study's own pipeline. The sample contains 150,000 or so distinct CDR3 sequences, about 9.9% of them found a single time. The ten largest clones represent 25% to 30% of the sample. V sheds 1 base and J sheds 5 bases, leaving 11 bases between their ends. Measured from the cysteine to the phenylalanine, the CDR3 is 13 residues long. The sequence is cut down to CDR3 DNA, 39 bases in frame from base 1. The germline V gene (reference sequence) gives CDR1 as DFQATT and CDR2 as SNEGSKA.

The material sequenced was blood, either unsorted or a sorted T cell fraction (not recorded which). This TCR was recovered from a male donor with ankylosing spondylitis or in good health (not recorded which). Recombination connected TRBV20-1 to TRBJ2-5, with the D assignment possibly TRBD1 or TRBD2, given 5 matching bases for each. CDR3 loop: CSARVSGTETQYF. The nucleotide sequence is TGCAGTGCTAGAGTGTCAGGGACGGAGACCCAGTACTTC.